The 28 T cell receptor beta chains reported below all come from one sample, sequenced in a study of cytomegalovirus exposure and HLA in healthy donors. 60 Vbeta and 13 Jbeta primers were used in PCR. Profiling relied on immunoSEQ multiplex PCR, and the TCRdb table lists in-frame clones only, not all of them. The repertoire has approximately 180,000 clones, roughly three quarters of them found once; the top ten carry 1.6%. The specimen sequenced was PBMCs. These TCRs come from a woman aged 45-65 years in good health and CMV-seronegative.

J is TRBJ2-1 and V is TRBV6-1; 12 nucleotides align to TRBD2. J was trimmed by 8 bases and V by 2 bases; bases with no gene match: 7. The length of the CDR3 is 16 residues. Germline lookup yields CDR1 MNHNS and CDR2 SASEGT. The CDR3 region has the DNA TGTGCCAGCAGTGAATCCGGACTAGCGGGGATCTATGAGCAGTTCTTC. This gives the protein CASSESGLAGIYEQFF.

CDR3 region: CASSQDRVSTGELFF. The CDR3 nucleotides are TGCGCCAGCAGCCAGGACAGGGTCTCCACCGGGGAGCTGTTTTTT. The rearrangement links TRBV4-3 to TRBJ2-2; 8 bases are a match to TRBD1. Trimming took 3 bases from V and 4 from J; bases not matched to a gene: 4. Germline-derived CDR1 and CDR2 are LGHNA and YSLEER. The CDR3 consists of 15 residues.

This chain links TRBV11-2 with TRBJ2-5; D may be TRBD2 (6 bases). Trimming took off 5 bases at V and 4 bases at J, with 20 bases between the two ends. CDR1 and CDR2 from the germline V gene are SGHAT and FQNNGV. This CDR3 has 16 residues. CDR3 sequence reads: CASSPTGSGARETQYF. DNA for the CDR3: TGTGCCAGCAGCCCTACGGGGTCGGGAGCTAGAGAGACCCAGTACTTC. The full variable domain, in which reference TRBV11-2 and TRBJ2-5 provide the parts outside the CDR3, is EAGVAQSPRYKIIEKRQSVAFWCNPISGHATLYWYQQILGQGPKLLIQFQNNGVVDDSQLPKDRFSAERLKGVDSTLKIQPAKLEDSAVYLCASSPTGSGARETQYFGPGTRLLVL.

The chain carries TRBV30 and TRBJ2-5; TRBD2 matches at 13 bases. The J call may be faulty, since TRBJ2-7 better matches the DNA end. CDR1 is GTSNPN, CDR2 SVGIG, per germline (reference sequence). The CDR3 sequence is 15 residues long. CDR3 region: CAWSTSGRARSEQYF. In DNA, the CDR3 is TGTGCCTGGAGTACTAGCGGGAGGGCCCGGAGCGAGCAGTACTTC.

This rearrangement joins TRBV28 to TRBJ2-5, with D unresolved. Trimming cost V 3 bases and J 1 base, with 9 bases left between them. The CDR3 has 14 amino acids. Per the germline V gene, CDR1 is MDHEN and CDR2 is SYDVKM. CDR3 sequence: CASSLVAFQETQYF. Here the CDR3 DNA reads TGTGCCAGCAGTTTGGTGGCTTTCCAAGAGACCCAGTACTTC.

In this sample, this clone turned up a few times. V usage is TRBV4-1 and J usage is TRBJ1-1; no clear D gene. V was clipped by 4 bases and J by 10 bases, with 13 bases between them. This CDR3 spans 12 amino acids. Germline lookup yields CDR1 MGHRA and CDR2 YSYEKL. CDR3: CASSPPGIGAFF. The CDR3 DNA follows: TGCGCCAGCAGCCCACCCGGGATTGGAGCTTTCTTT.

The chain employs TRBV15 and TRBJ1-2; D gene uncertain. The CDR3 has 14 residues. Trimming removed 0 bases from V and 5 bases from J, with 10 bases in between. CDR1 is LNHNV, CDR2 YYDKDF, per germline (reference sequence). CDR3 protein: CATSRDRRDYGYTF. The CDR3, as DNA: TGTGCCACCAGCAGAGATCGGAGAGATTATGGCTACACCTTC.

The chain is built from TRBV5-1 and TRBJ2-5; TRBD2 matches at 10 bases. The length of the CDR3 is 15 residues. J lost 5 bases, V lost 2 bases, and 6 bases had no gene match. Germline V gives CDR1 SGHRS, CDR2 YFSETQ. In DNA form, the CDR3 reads TGCGCCAGCAGCTTAGCGGGGGGGCCGGAGGAGACCCAGTACTTC. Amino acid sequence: CASSLAGGPEETQYF.

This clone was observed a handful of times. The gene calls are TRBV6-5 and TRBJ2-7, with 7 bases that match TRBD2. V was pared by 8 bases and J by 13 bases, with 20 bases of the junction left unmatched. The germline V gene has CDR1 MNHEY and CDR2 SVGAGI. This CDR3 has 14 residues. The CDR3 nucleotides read TGTGCCAGCGCAGAGCGGGGAATTTTGACGGTTCCATACTTC. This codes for CASAERGILTVPYF.

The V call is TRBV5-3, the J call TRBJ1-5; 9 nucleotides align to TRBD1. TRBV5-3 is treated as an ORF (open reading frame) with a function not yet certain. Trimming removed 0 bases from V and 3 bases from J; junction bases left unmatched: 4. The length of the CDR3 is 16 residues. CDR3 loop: CARSLGGTGHNQPQHF. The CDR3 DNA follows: TGTGCCAGAAGCTTGGGAGGGACAGGGCACAATCAGCCCCAGCATTTT.

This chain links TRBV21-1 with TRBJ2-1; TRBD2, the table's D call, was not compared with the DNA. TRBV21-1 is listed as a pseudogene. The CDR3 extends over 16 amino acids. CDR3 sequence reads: CASSKSPAGVDNEQFF. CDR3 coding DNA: TGTGCCAGCAGCAAATCACCCGCGGGAGTAGACAATGAGCAGTTCTTC.

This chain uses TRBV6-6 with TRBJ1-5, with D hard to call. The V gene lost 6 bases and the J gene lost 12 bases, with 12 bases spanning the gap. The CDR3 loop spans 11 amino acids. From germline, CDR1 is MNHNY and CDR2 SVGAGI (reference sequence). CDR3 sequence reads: CASSHAGFQHF. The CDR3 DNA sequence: TGTGCCAGCAGCCACGCGGGGTTCCAGCATTTT.

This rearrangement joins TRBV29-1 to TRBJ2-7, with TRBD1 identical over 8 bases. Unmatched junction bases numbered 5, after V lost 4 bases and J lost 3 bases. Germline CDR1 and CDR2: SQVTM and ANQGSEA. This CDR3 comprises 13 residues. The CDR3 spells CSVGFGTGYEQYF. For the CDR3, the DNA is TGCAGCGTTGGGTTTGGGACAGGCTACGAGCAGTACTTC.

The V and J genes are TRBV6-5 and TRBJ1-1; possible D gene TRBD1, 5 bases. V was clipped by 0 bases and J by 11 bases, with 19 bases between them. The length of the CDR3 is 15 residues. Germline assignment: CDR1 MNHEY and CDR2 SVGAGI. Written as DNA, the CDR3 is TGTGCCAGCAGTTACTCAAGGGCAGACCTCAGGGATGCTTTCTTT. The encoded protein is CASSYSRADLRDAFF.

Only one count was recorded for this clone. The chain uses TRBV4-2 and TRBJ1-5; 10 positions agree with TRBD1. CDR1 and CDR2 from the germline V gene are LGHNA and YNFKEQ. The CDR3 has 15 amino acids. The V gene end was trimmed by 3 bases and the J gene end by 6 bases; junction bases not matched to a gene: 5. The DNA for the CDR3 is TGTGCCAGCAGCCATCTCGACAGGGGGCGTCAGCCCCAGCATTTT. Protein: CASSHLDRGRQPQHF.

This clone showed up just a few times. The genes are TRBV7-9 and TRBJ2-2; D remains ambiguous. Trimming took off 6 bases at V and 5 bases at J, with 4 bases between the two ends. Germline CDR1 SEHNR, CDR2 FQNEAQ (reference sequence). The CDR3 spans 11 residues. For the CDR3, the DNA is TGTGCCAGCAGGAGAACCGGGGAGCTGTTTTTT. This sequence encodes CASRRTGELFF.

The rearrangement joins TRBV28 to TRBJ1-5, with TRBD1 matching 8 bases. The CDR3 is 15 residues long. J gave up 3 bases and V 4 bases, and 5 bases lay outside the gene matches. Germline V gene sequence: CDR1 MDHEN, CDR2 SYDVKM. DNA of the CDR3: TGTGCCAGCAGTTCGACAGGGGAACTCAATCAGCCCCAGCATTTT. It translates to CASSSTGELNQPQHF.

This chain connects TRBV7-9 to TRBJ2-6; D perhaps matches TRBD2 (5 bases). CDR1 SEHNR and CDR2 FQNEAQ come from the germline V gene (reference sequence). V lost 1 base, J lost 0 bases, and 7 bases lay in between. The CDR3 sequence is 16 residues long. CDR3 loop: CASSLGEGSGANVLTF. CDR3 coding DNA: TGTGCCAGCAGCTTAGGAGAGGGCTCTGGGGCCAACGTCCTGACTTTC.

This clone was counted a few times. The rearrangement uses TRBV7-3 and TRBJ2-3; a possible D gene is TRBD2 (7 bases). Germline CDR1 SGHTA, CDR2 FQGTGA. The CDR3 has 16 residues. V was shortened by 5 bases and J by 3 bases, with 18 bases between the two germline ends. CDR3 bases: TGTGCCAGCAGCCCACGGTGGGGGGGGCGGACAGATACGCAGTATTTT. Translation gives CASSPRWGGRTDTQYF.

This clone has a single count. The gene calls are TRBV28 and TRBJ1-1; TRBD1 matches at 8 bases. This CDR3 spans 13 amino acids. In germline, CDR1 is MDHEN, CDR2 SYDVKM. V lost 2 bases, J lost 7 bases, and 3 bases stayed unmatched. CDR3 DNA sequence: TGTGCCAGCAGTTTAGCGGACAGGGTTGAAGCTTTCTTT. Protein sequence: CASSLADRVEAFF.

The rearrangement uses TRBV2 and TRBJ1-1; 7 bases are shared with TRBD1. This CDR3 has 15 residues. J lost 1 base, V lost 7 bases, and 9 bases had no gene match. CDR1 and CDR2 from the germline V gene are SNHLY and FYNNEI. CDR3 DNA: TGTGCCAGCACCCTGACAGGGAATACGAACACTGAAGCTTTCTTT. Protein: CASTLTGNTNTEAFF.

CDR3 region: CASSPRTDSNQPQHF. For the CDR3, the DNA is TGTGCCAGTAGTCCAAGGACAGACAGCAATCAGCCCCAGCATTTT. The chain uses TRBV19 and TRBJ1-5, with D maybe TRBD1 (6 bases). Trimming shortened V by 5 bases and J by 1 base, and 12 bases separated the two germline ends. The germline V gene encodes CDR1 LNHDA and CDR2 SQIVND (reference sequence). This CDR3 is 15 amino acids long.

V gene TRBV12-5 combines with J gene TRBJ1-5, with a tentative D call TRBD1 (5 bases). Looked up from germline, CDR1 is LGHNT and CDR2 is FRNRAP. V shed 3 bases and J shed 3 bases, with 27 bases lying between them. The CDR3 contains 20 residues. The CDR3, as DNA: TGTGCTAGTGGTTTAGTGAGACAGAGGCCTTTTGTGCGAAACAATCAGCCCCAGCATTTT. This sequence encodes CASGLVRQRPFVRNNQPQHF.

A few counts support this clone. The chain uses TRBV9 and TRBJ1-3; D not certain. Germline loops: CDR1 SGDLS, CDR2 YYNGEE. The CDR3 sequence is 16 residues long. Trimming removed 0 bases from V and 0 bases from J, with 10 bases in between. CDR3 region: CASSVVPVYSGNTIYF. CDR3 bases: TGTGCCAGCAGCGTAGTTCCCGTATACTCTGGAAACACCATATATTTT.

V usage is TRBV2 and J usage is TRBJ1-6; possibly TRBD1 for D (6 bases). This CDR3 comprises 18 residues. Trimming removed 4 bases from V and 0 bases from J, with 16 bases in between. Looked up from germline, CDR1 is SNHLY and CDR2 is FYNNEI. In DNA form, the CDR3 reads TGTGCCAGCAGTGCCTGGACAGATACAAGCTCCTATAATTCACCCCTCCACTTT. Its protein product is CASSAWTDTSSYNSPLHF.

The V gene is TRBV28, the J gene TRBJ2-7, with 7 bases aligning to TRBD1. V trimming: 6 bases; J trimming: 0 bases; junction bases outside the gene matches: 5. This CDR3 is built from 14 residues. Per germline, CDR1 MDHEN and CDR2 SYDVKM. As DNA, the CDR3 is TGTGCCAGCAGGAGGACAGGAAGCTCCTACGAGCAGTACTTC. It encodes CASRRTGSSYEQYF. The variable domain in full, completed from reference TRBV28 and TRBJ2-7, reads DVKVTQSSRYLVKRTGEKVFLECVQDMDHENMFWYRQDPGLGLRLIYFSYDVKMKEKGDIPEGYSVSREKKERFSLILESASTNQTSMYLCASRRTGSSYEQYFGPGTRLTVT.

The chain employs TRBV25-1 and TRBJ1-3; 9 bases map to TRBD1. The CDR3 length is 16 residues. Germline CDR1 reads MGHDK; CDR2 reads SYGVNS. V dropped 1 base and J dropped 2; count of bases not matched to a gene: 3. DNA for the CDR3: TGTGCCAGCAGTGAATGGGGACAGGGAGCTGGAAACACCATATATTTT. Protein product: CASSEWGQGAGNTIYF.

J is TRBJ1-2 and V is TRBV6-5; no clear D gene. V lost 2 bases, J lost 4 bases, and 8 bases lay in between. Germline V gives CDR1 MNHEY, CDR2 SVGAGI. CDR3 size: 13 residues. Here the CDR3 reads CASSYQPSYGYTF. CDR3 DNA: TGTGCCAGCAGTTACCAACCGAGCTATGGCTACACCTTC.